A selection of T cell receptor beta chains follows, all from one sample in a study of T cells in Graves' hyperthyroidism and ophthalmopathy. TCRdb analysed the multiplex PCR reads with MiXCR anew, one entry per CDR3 protein. Of some 490,000 distinct CDR3 sequences listed, approximately 22% are singletons. Sequencing was performed on blood. The receptors come from a woman in her sixties or seventies with Graves' ophthalmopathy. Each CDR3 is given with its conserved first and last residue. D genes are given only for firm matches. Where a row states a size, it is once, few, many or the class of an expanded clone; other rows omit it.

clone size	CDR3 length	V gene	D gene	J gene	CDR3 DNA	CDR3 protein
few	17	TRBV7-2	NA	TRBJ2-3	TGTGCCAGCAGCTTAGGGGGACCTGCGTACGGCACAGATACGCAGTATTTT	CASSLGGPAYGTDTQYF
NA	16	TRBV28	TRBD2	TRBJ2-1	TGTGCCAGCATTCGACCGGGAGGGGGCTCCTACAATGAGCAGTTCTTC	CASIRPGGGSYNEQFF
NA	15	TRBV6-5	NA	TRBJ2-3	TGTGCCAGCAGTTACCGATCTAGGGGTTCAGATACGCAGTATTTT	CASSYRSRGSDTQYF
once	16	TRBV5-1	TRBD2	TRBJ2-5	TGCGCCAGCAGCTTGGGACTAGCGGGAGGGTCAGAGACCCAGTACTTC	CASSLGLAGGSETQYF
NA	13	TRBV6-5	NA	TRBJ1-4	TGTGCCAGCAGTTACAGGGGGAAAGAAAAACTGTTTTTT	CASSYRGKEKLFF
NA	14	TRBV7-2	NA	TRBJ1-4	TGTGCCAGCAGCTTCGGGACACCCAATGAAAAACTGTTTTTT	CASSFGTPNEKLFF
NA	17	TRBV14	TRBD1	TRBJ1-1	TGTGCCAGCAGCCAGAATCGGACAGGATCTAGGAACACTGAAGCTTTCTTT	CASSQNRTGSRNTEAFF
few	15	TRBV20-1	NA	TRBJ2-7	TGCAGTGCTAGAGCTTTCCGGGGATTGTACCACGAGCAGTACTTC	CSARAFRGLYHEQYF
NA	15	TRBV28	NA	TRBJ1-2	TGTGCCAGCAGTTTAAGGGGGGGGCCTCCTCGTGGCTACACCTTC	CASSLRGGPPRGYTF
NA	13	TRBV20-1	NA	TRBJ2-2	TGCAGTGCTAGGCAGTCGAACACCGGGGAGCTGTTTTTT	CSARQSNTGELFF
once	13	TRBV4-1	NA	TRBJ1-2	TGCGCCAGCAGCCACGACAGGAGACATGGCTACACCTTC	CASSHDRRHGYTF
NA	15	TRBV19	NA	TRBJ2-2	TGTGCCAGTATAGGGGGGGGTTTGTTTACCGGGGAGCTGTTTTTT	CASIGGGLFTGELFF
NA	15	TRBV20-1	TRBD2	TRBJ2-1	TGCAGTGCTAGAGGACTAGCGGGAGAGGGGAATGAGCAGTTCTTC	CSARGLAGEGNEQFF
NA	13	TRBV11-2	TRBD1	TRBJ1-6	TGTGCCAGCAGACAGGGGGTAAATTCACCCCTCCACTTT	CASRQGVNSPLHF
few	15	TRBV27	NA	TRBJ1-5	TGTGCCAGCAGTTTACGGGGGGTGAGTCCGCAGCCCCAGCATTTT	CASSLRGVSPQPQHF
NA	12	TRBV6-1	NA	TRBJ1-2	TGTGCCAGCAGCAGGGACATTTCTGGCTACACCTTC	CASSRDISGYTF
NA	17	TRBV28	NA	TRBJ2-6	TGTGCCAGCACCCCGACTAACAGTTATTGTGGGGCCAACGTCCTGACTTTC	CASTPTNSYCGANVLTF
NA	15	TRBV27	NA	TRBJ2-3	TGTGCCAGCAGTTTATCCCAAGGGTCGGCGGATACGCAGTATTTT	CASSLSQGSADTQYF
NA	14	TRBV6-1	NA	TRBJ2-2	TGTGCCAGCAGCGACGGCGCGAACACTGGGGAGCTGTTTTTT	CASSDGANTGELFF
many	14	TRBV3-1	NA	TRBJ2-7	TGTGCCAGCAGCCAAGGACCTGTTGCAGGCGAGCAGTACTTC	CASSQGPVAGEQYF
many	12	TRBV12-3/TRBV12-4	TRBD1	TRBJ1-1	TGTGCCAGCAGCAGGGGGTCCACTGAAGCTTTCTTT	CASSRGSTEAFF
NA	15	TRBV6-1	NA	TRBJ2-4	TGTGCCAGCAGAAGTCCGGAGCAACCCAAAAACATTCAGTACTTC	CASRSPEQPKNIQYF
many	14	TRBV12-3/TRBV12-4	TRBD1	TRBJ1-1	TGTGCCAGCAGGTCCAGGGGGGGGAACACTGAAGCTTTCTTT	CASRSRGGNTEAFF
many	15	TRBV7-2	NA	TRBJ2-7	TGTGCCAGCAGCTTAGTTTTAGCACTCGGGTACGAGCAGTACTTC	CASSLVLALGYEQYF
few	14	TRBV20-1	NA	TRBJ2-3	TGCAGTGCTAGAGTAGTTGCGGCCACAGATACGCAGTATTTT	CSARVVAATDTQYF
NA	16	TRBV12-3/TRBV12-4	TRBD1	TRBJ1-1	TGTGCCAGCAGTCGTCCCGGGACAGGTGTGAACACTGAAGCTTTCTTT	CASSRPGTGVNTEAFF
NA	13	TRBV6-1	NA	TRBJ1-2	TGTGCCAGCAGCCGTCACATGAGCGATGGCTACACCTTC	CASSRHMSDGYTF
NA	14	TRBV9	NA	TRBJ1-1	TGTGCCAGCAGCGTAGAGGCGTGGAACACTGAAGCTTTCTTT	CASSVEAWNTEAFF
NA	19	TRBV28	TRBD2	TRBJ2-1	TGTGCCAGCAGCTCTCTAGCGGGAGGGCCAACCAACATATACAATGAGCAGTTCTTC	CASSSLAGGPTNIYNEQFF
NA	13	TRBV20-1	TRBD1	TRBJ1-2	TGCAGTGCTAGACGGACAGGTTTGGATGGCTACACCTTC	CSARRTGLDGYTF
many	16	TRBV15	TRBD2	TRBJ2-5	TGTGCCACCAGCAGAGGTCTAGCGGGAGACGAAGAGACCCAGTACTTC	CATSRGLAGDEETQYF
few	15	TRBV19	NA	TRBJ2-5	TGTGCCAGTAAACCCGGGACTTCTCCGCGAGAGACCCAGTACTTC	CASKPGTSPRETQYF
NA	14	TRBV7-9	TRBD1	TRBJ2-2	TGTGCCAGCTCTGGACAGGGGGCCACCGGGGAGCTGTTTTTT	CASSGQGATGELFF
NA	16	TRBV3-1	TRBD2	TRBJ2-3	TGTGCCAGCAGCCAGGGACTAGCGGCGGGCACAGATACGCAGTATTTT	CASSQGLAAGTDTQYF
many	12	TRBV7-8	NA	TRBJ1-1	TGTGCCAGCAGCTTAGGAGGAGATGAAGCTTTCTTT	CASSLGGDEAFF
few	16	TRBV24-1	TRBD1	TRBJ1-5	TGTGCCACCCAGGGGCAAGGACAGGGGAGGAGTCAGCCCCAGCATTTT	CATQGQGQGRSQPQHF
NA	14	TRBV20-1	NA	TRBJ2-1	TGCAGTGCCCTGCCCAGGGCGGCCTACAATGAGCAGTTCTTC	CSALPRAAYNEQFF
many	13	TRBV30	TRBD2	TRBJ2-1	TGTGCCTGCCGGGCTAGCGGGAGTAGTGAGCAGTTCTTC	CACRASGSSEQFF
many	12	TRBV3-1	NA	TRBJ2-7	TGTGCCAGCAGCCAAGGAGGGTGGGAGCAGTACTTC	CASSQGGWEQYF
many	12	TRBV14	TRBD1	TRBJ1-2	TGTGCCAGCAGCCAGACAGGGGTTGGCTACACCTTC	CASSQTGVGYTF
few	16	TRBV18	TRBD2	TRBJ2-1	TGTGCCAGCTCACCCTTGACTAGCGGGAGGGACAATGAGCAGTTCTTC	CASSPLTSGRDNEQFF
NA	15	TRBV6-1	TRBD2	TRBJ2-7	TGTGCCAGCTGGCTTGGGCTAGCGGGTCAAAACGAGCAGTACTTC	CASWLGLAGQNEQYF
many	16	TRBV11-2	TRBD1	TRBJ1-2	TGTGCCAGCAGCTTAGTGCCCCGGGACAGGGACTATGGCTACACCTTC	CASSLVPRDRDYGYTF
NA	15	TRBV30	NA	TRBJ1-1	TGTGCCTGGAGTAGGAGAGGACTAATGAACACTGAAGCTTTCTTT	CAWSRRGLMNTEAFF
NA	17	TRBV12-3/TRBV12-4	TRBD2	TRBJ2-7	TGTGCCAGCAGCCCTAGGTTAGCGGGAGGACTCTCCTACGAGCAGTACTTC	CASSPRLAGGLSYEQYF
NA	16	TRBV3-1	NA	TRBJ1-3	TGTGCCAGCAGCGCGACAGAAGTTATCTCTGGAAACACCATATATTTT	CASSATEVISGNTIYF
NA	15	TRBV27	TRBD2	TRBJ2-1	TGTGCCGGCAGTTCAGCGGGAGGGCCTCCCCATGAGCAGTTCTTC	CAGSSAGGPPHEQFF
NA	15	TRBV19	TRBD1	TRBJ1-2	TGTGCCAGTAGTATTCGGGCAGGGGGGATCTATGGCTACACCTTC	CASSIRAGGIYGYTF
NA	16	TRBV3-1	NA	TRBJ1-4	TGTGCCAGCAGCCGCCTCTCGGACATGAGGAGTGAAAAACTGTTTTTT	CASSRLSDMRSEKLFF
many	14	TRBV10-3	TRBD1	TRBJ1-2	TGTGCCATCAGTGGGGGACAGGGCTCCGATGGCTACACCTTC	CAISGGQGSDGYTF
few	13	TRBV4-3	NA	TRBJ2-5	TGCGCCAGCAGCCAAGATCTCCAAGGGACCCAGTACTTC	CASSQDLQGTQYF
NA	17	TRBV6-2/TRBV6-3	NA	TRBJ2-5	TGTGCCAGCAGTCCGGCCGGCGGGCTCATAGGACAAGAGACCCAGTACTTC	CASSPAGGLIGQETQYF
few	15	TRBV12-3/TRBV12-4	NA	TRBJ1-1	TGTGCCAGCAGCTCATCAAGGCAGGGACGGGGTGAAGCTTTCTTT	CASSSSRQGRGEAFF
many	14	TRBV12-3/TRBV12-4	NA	TRBJ2-3	TGTGCCAGCAGTTTGGACGGCCTGACGGGGACGCAGTATTTT	CASSLDGLTGTQYF